Sequencing of this TCR beta chain was carried out in a study of shared T cell receptors in the human thymus. This clone was seen more than once but under ten times. The CDR3 runs to 17 residues. The V and J ends lost 1 base and 2 bases, in that order; junction bases with no gene match: 6. Germline values: CDR1 SGHTS, CDR2 YDEGEE. Repertoires were generated with immunoSEQ multiplex PCR, while TCRdb's copy carries only in-frame clones and drops some. The sample contains about 660,000 clones, approximately 89% of which appear only once. This sample was shared with a second study, whose subject was human thymus T cells.

The receptor was derived from a boy in the first two years of life with a congenital heart defect. The sequenced sample was thymocytes. The V gene is TRBV5-8, the J gene TRBJ1-4, with 9 bases that match TRBD1. This chain's CDR3 is CASSLSRDRATNEKLFF. DNA of the CDR3: TGTGCCAGCAGCTTGTCCCGGGACAGGGCTACTAATGAAAAACTGTTTTTT.